This T cell receptor beta chain derives from a study of a mutant IDH1 vaccine in newly diagnosed glioma. This sample's time point: week 23, last vaccination. Vaccinated patients received 300 ug of mutant IDH1 20-mer peptide per dose, with topical imiquimod. Of note for this clone: Its specificity is not known.

Germline loops: CDR1 LNHDA, CDR2 SQIVND (reference sequence). The CDR3 runs to 15 residues. Germline trimming cut 6 bases from V and 4 bases from J; bases unmatched to any gene: 10. The method was immunoSEQ multiplex PCR; TCRdb's version includes in-frame clones alone and lacks a portion of them. The sample lists under 14,000 clones, around 88% occurring once. V is TRBV19 and J is TRBJ1-2, with 8 bases matching TRBD1. Here the sequenced sample was PBMCs, taken from a glioma patient whose treatment included an IDH1 peptide vaccine. This TCR was recovered from a woman in her forties with glioma. Some clones in this sample may be carry-over from other donors' samples. The CDR3, as DNA: TGTGCCAGTAGCGCGGGACAGGCGAAGGGCTATGGCTACACCTTC. This codes for CASSAGQAKGYGYTF.